This TCR beta chain derives from a study of T cell responses to AZD1222 COVID-19 vaccine. On this clone: Its antigen is unidentified.

Germline lookup yields CDR1 MNHNY and CDR2 SVGAGI (reference sequence). V lost 5 bases and J lost 2; bases outside the gene matches: 10. There are 17 residues in the CDR3. Produced via immunoSEQ multiplex PCR; TCRdb's table is partial and in-frame only. The repertoire holds about 170,000 clones, 75% to 90% seen once, with approximately 7.2% in the top ten. General study results and limits: Per reports, nearly half of all spike-specific TCRs target regions that are unmutated in variants. There were mostly white British donors and more females than males, and clonal diversity was possibly underestimated. Only a handful of AZD1222 recipients, more than five in all, had baseline seropositivity.

The material sequenced was peripheral blood, taken on day 0 of AZD1222 vaccination. The V call is TRBV6-6, the J call TRBJ2-1, with 9 bases aligning to TRBD2. This sequence originates from an adult in good health. The DNA for the CDR3 is TGTGCCAGCAGTCTACGACGCGGGGGGGACACCTACAATGAGCAGTTCTTC. Translation: CASSLRRGGDTYNEQFF.